A selection of T cell receptor beta chains follows, all from one sample in a study of cytomegalovirus exposure and HLA in healthy donors. Clones were sequenced by immunoSEQ multiplex PCR, and TCRdb holds only the in-frame ones, with some missing. The repertoire consists of roughly 180,000 clones, with around 80% occurring once and the leading ten covering approximately 1.5%. Sequenced sample: PBMCs. Every receptor here comes from a woman aged 25 to 39 in good health and CMV-seropositive. The CDR3 runs from the conserved cysteine through the conserved F or W. A D gene is named only where the DNA matches it firmly. Rows may omit the clone size; those that give it use once, few, many or a size class.

V gene	clone size	D gene	J gene	CDR3 DNA	CDR3 protein
TRBV28	.	.	TRBJ2-3	TGTGCCAGCAGTTCGACTGCCCGGAGCACAGATACGCAGTATTTT	CASSSTARSTDTQYF
TRBV7-9	.	.	TRBJ2-3	TGTGCCAGCAGCCTCCTCTTGGATACGCAGTATTTT	CASSLLLDTQYF
TRBV4-1	.	.	TRBJ1-2	TGCGCCAGCAGTCCCACTCTCGGTTCATCTGGCTACACCTTC	CASSPTLGSSGYTF
TRBV2	.	.	TRBJ1-5	TGTGCCAGCGAAGGGTGGGGCGGACAGCCCCAGCATTTT	CASEGWGGQPQHF
TRBV9	.	TRBD1	TRBJ2-2	TGTGCCAGCAGCGTAGATTACGGACTCTCAGGGGGCGGGGAGCTGTTTTTT	CASSVDYGLSGGGELFF
TRBV15	.	.	TRBJ1-1	TGTGCCACCAGCAGAACAGGGAACACTGAAGCTTTCTTT	CATSRTGNTEAFF
TRBV5-4	.	TRBD1	TRBJ1-2	TGTGCCAGCAGCGAACCCGGGACAGACTATGGCTACACCTTC	CASSEPGTDYGYTF
TRBV11-2	once	TRBD1	TRBJ2-7	TGTGCCAGCTTAGCGACAGGGATCTACGAGCAGTACTTC	CASLATGIYEQYF
TRBV6-5	.	TRBD2	TRBJ2-1	TGTGCCAGCAGTTACTGGGCTAGCGGCTACAATGAGCAGTTCTTC	CASSYWASGYNEQFF
TRBV30	.	.	TRBJ2-5	TGTGCCTGGAGGGGTGGGGCCCAAGAGACCCAGTACTTC	CAWRGGAQETQYF
TRBV7-3	.	.	TRBJ2-1	TGTGCCAGCAGCTGGGGATCGGGAGTCTCCTACAATGAGCAGTTCTTC	CASSWGSGVSYNEQFF
TRBV5-1	.	TRBD1	TRBJ1-4	TGCGCCAGCAGCTCAAGACAGGGAAGTGAAAAACTGTTTTTT	CASSSRQGSEKLFF
TRBV11-3	.	TRBD2	TRBJ2-6	TGTGCCAGCAGCCCTCCGACTAGCGGCTCTGGGGCCAACGTCCTGACTTTC	CASSPPTSGSGANVLTF
TRBV11-3	.	TRBD2	TRBJ2-2	TGTGCCAGCAGCTTATCAGGACTAGCGATGGGCGGGGAGCTGTTTTTT	CASSLSGLAMGGELFF
TRBV19	once	TRBD1	TRBJ1-2	TGTGCCAGTAGCCCAAACAGGGGTTTGTATGGCTACACCTTC	CASSPNRGLYGYTF
TRBV6-4	.	.	TRBJ2-3	TGTGCCAGCAGTGACATCGAGAGCCGCACAGATACGCAGTATTTT	CASSDIESRTDTQYF
TRBV5-4	.	TRBD1	TRBJ2-5	TGTGCCAGCAGCCATGACAGGGGACAAGAGACCCAGTACTTC	CASSHDRGQETQYF
TRBV5-4	.	.	TRBJ2-7	TGTGCCAGCAGCTTCCCTAGTGCCTACGAGCAGTACTTC	CASSFPSAYEQYF
TRBV6-1	.	.	TRBJ1-5	TGTGCCAGCAGTCCTGGACACGTTAGCAATCAGCCCCAGCATTTT	CASSPGHVSNQPQHF
TRBV11-2	.	TRBD1	TRBJ2-3	TGTGCCAGCCATAGAAGGGGGACAGGGACAGATACGCAGTATTTT	CASHRRGTGTDTQYF
TRBV30	.	.	TRBJ2-5	TGTGCCTGCCTTCCGGGACACCCGTTTGAGACCCAGTACTTC	CACLPGHPFETQYF
TRBV18	.	.	TRBJ2-1	TGTGCCAGCTCACCACCTGCCCAGTCCAATGAGCAGTTCTTC	CASSPPAQSNEQFF
TRBV5-1	.	TRBD1	TRBJ2-3	TGCGCCAGCAGCGCCGGGACAGTCCCTAGCACAGATACGCAGTATTTT	CASSAGTVPSTDTQYF
TRBV10-3	.	TRBD1	TRBJ2-7	TGTGCCGCCAGGGGGCTCCCCACCTACGAGCAGTACTTC	CAARGLPTYEQYF
TRBV15	.	TRBD1	TRBJ1-2	TGTGCCACCAGCAGTGACCGGGAGACAGGGACCCGCAGTTCAGCGGCTAACTATGGCTACACCTTC	CATSSDRETGTRSSAANYGYTF
TRBV11-2	.	.	TRBJ2-7	TGTGCCAGCAGCTCACAGGGAAATTCCTACGAGCAGTACTTC	CASSSQGNSYEQYF
TRBV10-1	.	.	TRBJ2-7	TGCGCCAGCAGTGAAGCGACCTACGAGCAGTACTTC	CASSEATYEQYF
TRBV6-4	.	.	TRBJ1-2	TGTGCCAGCAGTGCCGAGGACGGGATTGGGGGCTACACCTTC	CASSAEDGIGGYTF
TRBV28	few	.	TRBJ2-5	TGTGCCAGCAGGGTGGCAGGGAAAGAGACCCAGTACTTC	CASRVAGKETQYF
TRBV6-5	once	.	TRBJ2-3	TGTGCCAGTAGACGGGGGATAAGAGATACGCAGTATTTT	CASRRGIRDTQYF